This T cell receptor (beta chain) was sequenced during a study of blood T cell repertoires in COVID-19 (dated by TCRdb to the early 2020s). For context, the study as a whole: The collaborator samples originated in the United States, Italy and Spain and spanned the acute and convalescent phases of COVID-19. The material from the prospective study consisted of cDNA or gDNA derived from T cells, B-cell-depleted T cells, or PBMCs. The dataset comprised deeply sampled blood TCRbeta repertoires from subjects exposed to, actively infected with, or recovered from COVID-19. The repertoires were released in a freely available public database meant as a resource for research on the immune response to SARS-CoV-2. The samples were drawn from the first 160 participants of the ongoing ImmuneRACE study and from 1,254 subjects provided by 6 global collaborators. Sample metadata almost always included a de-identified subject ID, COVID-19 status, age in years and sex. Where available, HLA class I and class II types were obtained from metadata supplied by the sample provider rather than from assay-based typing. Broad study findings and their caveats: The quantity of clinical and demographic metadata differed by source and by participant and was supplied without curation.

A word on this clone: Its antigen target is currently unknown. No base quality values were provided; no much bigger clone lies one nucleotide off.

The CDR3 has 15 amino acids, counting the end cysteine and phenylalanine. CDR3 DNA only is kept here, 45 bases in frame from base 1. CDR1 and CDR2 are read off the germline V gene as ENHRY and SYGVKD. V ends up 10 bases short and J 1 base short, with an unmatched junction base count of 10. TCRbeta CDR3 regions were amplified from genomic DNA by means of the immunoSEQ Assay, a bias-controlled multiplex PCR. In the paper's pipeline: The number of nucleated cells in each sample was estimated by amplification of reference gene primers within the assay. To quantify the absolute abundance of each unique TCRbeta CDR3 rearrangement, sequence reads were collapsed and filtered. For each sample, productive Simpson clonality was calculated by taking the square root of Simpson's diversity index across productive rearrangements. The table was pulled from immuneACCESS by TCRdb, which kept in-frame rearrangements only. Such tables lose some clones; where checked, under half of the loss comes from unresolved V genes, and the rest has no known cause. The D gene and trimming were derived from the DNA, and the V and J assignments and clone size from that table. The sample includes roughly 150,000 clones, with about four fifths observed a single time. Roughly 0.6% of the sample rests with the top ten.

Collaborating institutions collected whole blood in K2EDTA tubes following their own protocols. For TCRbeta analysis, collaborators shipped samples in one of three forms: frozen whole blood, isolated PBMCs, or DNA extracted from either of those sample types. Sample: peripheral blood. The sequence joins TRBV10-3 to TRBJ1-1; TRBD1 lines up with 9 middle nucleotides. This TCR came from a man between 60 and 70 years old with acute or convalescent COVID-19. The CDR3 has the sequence CATLPQGAGNTEAFF. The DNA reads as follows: TGTGCCACCTTACCACAGGGGGCCGGGAACACTGAAGCTTTCTTT.